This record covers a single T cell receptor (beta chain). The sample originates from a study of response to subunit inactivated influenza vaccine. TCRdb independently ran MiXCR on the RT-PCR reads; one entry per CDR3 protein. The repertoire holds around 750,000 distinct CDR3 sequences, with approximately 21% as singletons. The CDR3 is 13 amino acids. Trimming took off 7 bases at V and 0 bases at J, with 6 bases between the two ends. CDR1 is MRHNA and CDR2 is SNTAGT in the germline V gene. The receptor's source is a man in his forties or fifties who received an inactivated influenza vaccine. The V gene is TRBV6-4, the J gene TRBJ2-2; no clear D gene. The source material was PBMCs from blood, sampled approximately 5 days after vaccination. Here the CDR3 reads CASKEPNTGELFF. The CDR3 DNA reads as TGTGCCAGCAAGGAACCGAACACCGGGGAGCTGTTTTTT.